These 2 T cell receptor beta chains share one sample of origin, sequenced in a study of shared clonotypes between healthy human individuals. Clones were read by immunoSEQ multiplex PCR, and TCRdb kept only the in-frame ones, dropping some. The sample consists of around 440,000 clones, roughly three quarters of them appearing once. The sample consisted of PBMCs. These TCRs come from a woman aged 40-49 years in good health. Some clones in this sample may be carry-over from other donors' samples.

About this clone itself: Compared with germline, one end of the junction differs, possibly owing to a read error. The chain employs TRBV7-7 and TRBJ2-3; D is perhaps TRBD1 (6 bases). This CDR3 has 16 amino acids. CDR1 is SSHAT and CDR2 is FNYEAQ in the germline V gene (reference sequence). DNA for the CDR3: TGTGCTAGCAGCTCGGGGACAAATCGACACACAGATACGCAGTATTTT. It specifies CASSSGTNRHTDTQYF.

About this clone: A far larger clone is just one base off, so this is likely a read error. The V and J genes are TRBV7-9 and TRBJ1-2, with 7 positions matching TRBD1. V lost 5 bases and J lost 14; bases outside the gene matches: 11. CDR3 length: 12 amino acids. Germline assignment: CDR1 SEHNR and CDR2 FQNEAQ (reference sequence). The CDR3 reads CASSTSWDRETF. The CDR3 DNA sequence: TGTGCCAGCAGCACTAGCTGGGACAGAGAGACCTTC.